This TCR beta chain emerged from a study of blood T cells in healthy people across ages. A second PCR of roughly 7 to 11 cycles used a sample-barcoded 5' primer and a J-beta primer mix. TCRdb re-called the 5' RACE reads with MiXCR, one entry per CDR3 protein. The profile covers more than 800,000 distinct CDR3 sequences, with more than 35% appearing a single time and approximately 17% taken by the ten largest. The CDR3 has 15 residues. V was clipped by 6 bases and J by 7 bases; unmatched bases: 7. The source material was blood. The chain recombines TRBV12-3 or TRBV12-4 with TRBJ2-7; 15 nucleotides agree with TRBD2. This TCR came from a woman in her fifties or sixties in good health. The CDR3 sequence: CASSGLAGGVGEQYF. The CDR3 DNA sequence: TGTGCCAGCAGCGGACTAGCGGGAGGGGTTGGTGAGCAGTACTTC.